Shown below are 24 T cell receptor beta chains from a single sample sequenced in a study of prognosis after radiotherapy for stage I lung cancer. Two rounds of multiplex PCR amplified TCR beta CDR3 from genomic DNA. Each TRBV and TRBJ gene had its own primer in the first PCR round. TCRdb ran MiXCR on the multiplex PCR reads and lists one entry per CDR3 protein. The sample has tens of thousands of distinct CDR3 sequences, around 43% seen once. The source was PBMCs, collected before or after stereotactic body radiation therapy (not recorded which). The source is a donor over 45 with non-small cell lung cancer.

This clonotype was seen many times. The chain uses TRBV2 and TRBJ2-7, with 7 bases aligning to TRBD1. J lost 1 base, V lost 6 bases, and 3 bases had no gene match. CDR3 size: 13 residues. Germline CDR1 is SNHLY and CDR2 is FYNNEI. The CDR3 protein is CASRGQKSYEQYF. CDR3 DNA: TGTGCCAGCAGGGGACAGAAATCCTACGAGCAGTACTTC.

About this clonotype: It differs at one base from a far larger clone, so likely a read error. The J gene is TRBJ1-1, the V gene TRBV6-2 or TRBV6-3; TRBD1 aligns across 7 bases. CDR1 is MNHEY, CDR2 SVGEGT, per germline. CDR3 size: 15 residues. For the CDR3, the DNA is TGTGCCAGCAGTTACTCGAGAGGGGGCCGGACTGAAGGTTTCTTT. This sequence encodes CASSYSRGGRTEGFF.

Many counts were recorded for this clonotype. V gene TRBV9 combines with J gene TRBJ2-1; 7 bases are shared with TRBD2. The CDR3 extends over 15 amino acids. V dropped 0 bases and J dropped 3; count of bases not matched to a gene: 3. Germline V gene data show CDR1 as SGDLS and CDR2 as YYNGEE. The CDR3 loop reads CASSVVGGGYNEQFF. CDR3 nucleotides: TGTGCCAGCAGCGTAGTTGGCGGGGGCTACAATGAGCAGTTCTTC.

In this sample, this clonotype turned up many times. At one of its ends the junction is not consistent with the germline gene, which may arise from a read error. This rearrangement joins TRBV5-1 to TRBJ1-2; D uncertain. Germline CDR1 is SGHRS and CDR2 is YFSETQ. This CDR3 is built from 14 residues. The CDR3 loop is CVSSPGLSQPGYTF. CDR3 nucleotides: TGCGTCAGCAGCCCGGGGTTGTCCCAGCCTGGCTACACCTTC.

Concerning this clonotype itself: With a much larger clone just one base away, this may be a read error. The chain employs TRBV24-1 and TRBJ1-5, with TRBD1 matching 8 bases. Germline CDR1 and CDR2: KGHDR and SFDVKD. CDR3 length: 14 residues. Trimming at V came to 7 bases and at J to 5 bases, leaving 6 bases not matched to a gene. The CDR3 is CATSGQGWDQPQHF. CDR3 in DNA: TGTGCCACCAGCGGACAGGGTTGGGATCAGCCCCAGCATTTT.

Ten or more counts support this clonotype. The chain joins TRBV6-2 or TRBV6-3 to TRBJ2-7; no clear D gene. Trimming removed 2 bases from V and 1 base from J, with 15 bases in between. Germline loops: CDR1 MNHEY, CDR2 SVGEGT. This CDR3 has 16 residues. The CDR3 loop is CASSYPIHGYSYEQYF. The DNA for the CDR3 is TGTGCCAGCAGTTACCCAATCCATGGATATTCCTACGAGCAGTACTTC.

This clonotype was counted many times. The chain has TRBV28 and TRBJ2-7, with D possibly being TRBD1 (6 bases). Germline-derived CDR1 and CDR2 are MDHEN and SYDVKM. The CDR3 runs 13 residues. The ends were cut back, 5 bases at V and 5 bases at J, with 13 bases in the middle. CDR3 coding DNA: TGTGCCAGCAGTCCGGGACATCCTAACGAGCAGTACTTC. The encoded protein is CASSPGHPNEQYF.

The gene calls are TRBV19 and TRBJ2-2; D not certain. The germline V and J ends were trimmed by 2 bases and 7 bases, with 5 bases remaining between them. Germline V gene lookup returns CDR1 LNHDA and CDR2 SQIVND (reference sequence). The CDR3 has 12 amino acids. The CDR3 region is CASSISSGELFF. The DNA for the CDR3 is TGTGCCAGTAGTATATCGAGCGGGGAGCTGTTTTTT.

The rearrangement joins TRBV19 to TRBJ2-3, with a weak D call TRBD2 (6 bases). The length of the CDR3 is 13 residues. The germline gives CDR1 LNHDA, CDR2 SQIVND (reference sequence). Trimming removed 5 bases from V and 5 bases from J, with 11 bases in between. CDR3 protein: CASSGEVGDTQYF. The CDR3 DNA reads as TGTGCCAGTAGTGGGGAGGTCGGAGATACGCAGTATTTT.

The V gene is TRBV4-1, the J gene TRBJ2-7; D may correspond to TRBD1 or TRBD2 (5 bases each). The CDR3 runs 13 residues. Trimming took 2 bases from V and 4 from J, leaving 9 bases between them. Per germline, CDR1 MGHRA and CDR2 YSYEKL. In nucleotides, the CDR3 is TGCGCCAGCAGCCAAAGAGGGGAATACGAGCAGTACTTC. As protein: CASSQRGEYEQYF.

The chain couples TRBV9 to TRBJ2-1; 7 bases line up with TRBD2. Germline V gene sequence: CDR1 SGDLS, CDR2 YYNGEE. The trim removed 4 bases at V and 9 bases at J, leaving 13 bases unmatched. CDR3 length: 15 residues. The CDR3 DNA reads as TGTGCCAGCAGCCCGCTGGGAGGGGCTCTTAGTGAGCAGTTCTTC. It codes for CASSPLGGALSEQFF.

As for this clonotype: Possible read error: a much larger clone is one base away. V usage is TRBV3-1 and J usage is TRBJ2-6, with 7 bases aligning to TRBD1. CDR1 and CDR2 from the germline V gene are LGHDT and YNNKEL (reference sequence). The CDR3 runs to 15 residues. The CDR3 loop is CASSQGQGGADVLTF. As DNA, the CDR3 is TGTGCCAGCAGCCAAGGACAGGGTGGGGCCGACGTCCTGACTTTC.

By frequency in the sample, this clonotype is medium-sized. The V call is TRBV12-3 or TRBV12-4, the J call TRBJ2-2; D might be TRBD1 or TRBD2, each matching 5 bases. The CDR3 is 12 residues long. Trimming took 7 bases from V and 5 from J, leaving 8 bases between them. The CDR3 DNA reads as TGTGCCAGCATCTGGGGGACCGGGGAGCTGTTTTTT. This codes for CASIWGTGELFF.

Many counts were recorded for this clonotype. The genes are TRBV19 and TRBJ1-4; D unresolved. V lost 4 bases and J lost 4, with 16 bases in between. Germline CDR1 reads LNHDA; CDR2 reads SQIVND (reference sequence). The CDR3 consists of 16 residues. The CDR3 loop reads CASSTAEMRVNEKLFF. The CDR3 nucleotides read TGTGCCAGTAGTACCGCGGAGATGAGGGTTAATGAAAAACTGTTTTTT.

This clonotype has a count of ten or more. V gene TRBV7-8 combines with J gene TRBJ2-7, with D perhaps TRBD2 (6 bases). V lost 5 bases and J lost 0, with 8 bases in between. Germline V gene data show CDR1 as SGHVS and CDR2 as FQNEAQ. The CDR3 has 13 amino acids. CDR3: CASSGGNSYEQYF. The CDR3 DNA is TGTGCCAGCAGCGGAGGGAACTCCTACGAGCAGTACTTC.

Concerning this clonotype itself: Just one base apart from a much larger clone, this may be a read error. The J gene is TRBJ2-5, the V gene TRBV20-1; D gene unclear. The V and J ends lost 4 bases and 3 bases respectively, with 9 bases between them. The CDR3 is made up of 12 amino acids. Germline loops: CDR1 DFQATT, CDR2 SNEGSKA (reference sequence). CDR3 DNA sequence: TGCAGTGCTACCGGAGTGAAAGAGACCCAGTACTTC. Residues: CSATGVKETQYF.

The table lists this clonotype with many counts. V and J are TRBV12-3 or TRBV12-4 and TRBJ2-5; a possible D gene is TRBD1 (6 bases). There are 14 residues in the CDR3. The V and J ends lost 6 bases and 4 bases respectively, with 15 bases between them. This CDR3 reads CASRGSWGRETQYF. The DNA of the CDR3 is TGTGCCAGCAGGGGGAGTTGGGGGCGAGAGACCCAGTACTTC.

Worth noting for this clonotype: The junction differs from germline at one of its ends, possibly a read error. The chain couples TRBV7-9 to TRBJ2-3, with D tentatively TRBD1 (6 bases). The germline gives CDR1 SEHNR, CDR2 FQNEAQ (reference sequence). There are 18 residues in the CDR3. CDR3 bases: TGTGCCAGCAGCTTAGATGGATATGACAGGACGTGCACATATACGCAGTATTTT. It is translated as CASSLDGYDRTCTYTQYF. The full variable domain, with the rest looked up from reference TRBV7-9 and TRBJ2-3, is DTGVSQNPRHKITKRGQNVTFRCDPISEHNRLYWYRQTLGQGPEFLTYFQNEAQLEKSRLLSDRFSAERPKGSFSTLEIQRTEQGDSAMYLCASSLDGYDRTCTYTQYFGPGTRLTVL.

This clonotype has more than one count but fewer than ten. The V call is TRBV5-6, the J call TRBJ1-1; maybe TRBD1 (5 bases). The CDR3 totals 14 residues. The V end lost 4 bases, the J end lost 1 base, and 11 bases lay between the germline ends. The V gene's germline CDR1 is SGHDT and CDR2 YYEEEE. The CDR3 here is CASSEGPGNTEAFF. The CDR3 bases are TGTGCCAGCAGCGAGGGACCTGGGAACACTGAAGCTTTCTTT.

This clonotype was found many times. This chain links TRBV12-5 with TRBJ2-5, with D maybe TRBD1 (5 bases). Trimming shortened V by 7 bases and J by 6 bases, and 9 bases separated the two germline ends. The length of the CDR3 is 11 residues. The germline CDR1 and CDR2 sequences are LGHNT and FRNRAP. CDR3 amino acids: CASAMGQTQYF. The DNA for the CDR3 is TGTGCTAGTGCCATGGGGCAGACCCAGTACTTC. The variable domain in full, with the rest retrieved from reference TRBV12-5 and TRBJ2-5, is DARVTQTPRHKVTEMGQEVTMRCQPILGHNTVFWYRQTMMQGLELLAYFRNRAPLDDSGMPKDRFSAEMPDATLATLKIQPSEPRDSAVYFCASAMGQTQYFGPGTRLLVL.

On this clonotype: A far larger clone is just one base off, so this is likely a read error. The chain uses TRBV6-1 and TRBJ2-1; a possible D gene is TRBD2 (5 bases). V was clipped by 5 bases and J by 7 bases, with 24 bases between them. The V gene's germline CDR1 is MNHNS and CDR2 SASEGT. The CDR3 has 17 amino acids. The CDR3 reads CASSPSLLVLTRNEQFF. The DNA of the CDR3 is TGTGCCAGCAGTCCTAGCCTCTTGGTCCTTACTAGGAATGAGCAGTTCTTC.

This clonotype was recorded at least ten times. This sequence joins TRBV20-1 and TRBJ2-7; D may correspond to TRBD1 or TRBD2 (5 bases each). CDR3 size: 17 residues. CDR1 is DFQATT, CDR2 SNEGSKA, per germline (reference sequence). The germline V and J ends were trimmed by 1 base and 1 base, with 20 bases remaining between them. CDR3 in amino acids: CSARAPGGGGPSYEQYF. DNA for the CDR3: TGCAGTGCTAGAGCCCCCGGAGGTGGGGGACCATCCTACGAGCAGTACTTC.

Many counts were recorded for this clonotype. J is TRBJ1-1 and V is TRBV6-5; D not resolved. Germline assignment: CDR1 MNHEY and CDR2 SVGAGI. This CDR3 contains 15 residues. Trimming took 0 bases from V and 5 from J, leaving 13 bases between them. CDR3 protein: CASSYSRRGGTEAFF. The CDR3 DNA reads as TGTGCCAGCAGTTACTCTCGGAGAGGAGGGACTGAAGCTTTCTTT.

Details on this clonotype: Given a much more abundant clone one base away, this may be a read error. The V and J genes are TRBV29-1 and TRBJ1-2; D gene ambiguous. The CDR3 has 12 amino acids. The V end was cut by 7 bases, the J end by 2 bases, with 11 bases between. The V gene's germline CDR1 is SQVTM and CDR2 ANQGSEA. The CDR3 region has the DNA TGCAGCGCTAAGGGCCAGAACTATGGCTACACCTTC. This gives the protein CSAKGQNYGYTF.